These 13 T cell receptor beta chains were sequenced from one sample in a study of blood T cell repertoires in COVID-19. Sequencing was performed with immunoSEQ multiplex PCR; in TCRdb, only in-frame clones are kept and a portion is missing. The data show around 130,000 clones, around 77% seen once. The sample comprised peripheral blood. These receptors originate from a human donor in a cohort sampled during active COVID-19.

V gene TRBV11-3 combines with J gene TRBJ1-4; D may be TRBD1 (5 bases). The CDR3 contains 15 residues. V dropped 0 bases and J dropped 8 bases, with 13 bases sitting between them. CDR1 and CDR2 (germline): SGHNT, YENEEA. The CDR3 DNA sequence: TGTGCCAGCAGCTTAGATAAAGGAGGGGAGGAAAAACTGTTTTTT. Protein sequence: CASSLDKGGEEKLFF.

V and J are TRBV28 and TRBJ1-5; TRBD1 agrees at 10 bases. In germline, CDR1 is MDHEN, CDR2 SYDVKM. This CDR3 contains 17 residues. Losses at the gene ends were 5 bases for V and 2 bases for J; bases not matched to a gene: 9. Here the CDR3 reads CASSPAGQGMGNQPQHF. Written as DNA, the CDR3 is TGTGCCAGCAGTCCCGCGGGACAGGGGATGGGCAATCAGCCCCAGCATTTT.

V and J are TRBV28 and TRBJ2-7; 7 bases agree with TRBD1. Germline trimming cut 5 bases from V and 1 base from J; bases unmatched to any gene: 8. This CDR3 region has 15 residues. Germline V CDR1 and CDR2: MDHEN, SYDVKM. CDR3 residues: CASSLSGTESYEQYF. CDR3 nucleotide sequence: TGTGCCAGCAGTCTTTCCGGGACAGAATCCTACGAGCAGTACTTC.

The CDR3 DNA sequence: TGTGCCAGCATTGGGTTCTCGGGACAACTTGGCGAGCAGTACTTC. As protein: CASIGFSGQLGEQYF. The chain joins TRBV6-5 to TRBJ2-7; weak D call: TRBD1 (6 bases). The CDR3 has 15 residues. Germline V CDR1 and CDR2: MNHEY, SVGAGI. V was pared by 7 bases and J by 6 bases, with 22 bases between.

This chain joins TRBV2 and TRBJ2-1; the D is unclear. The CDR3 extends over 14 amino acids. The germline CDR1 and CDR2 sequences are SNHLY and FYNNEI. V was trimmed by 8 bases and J by 0 bases, leaving 11 bases between them. This CDR3 is CASFTAGSYNEQFF. DNA of the CDR3: TGTGCCAGCTTTACGGCAGGCTCCTACAATGAGCAGTTCTTC.

The V call is TRBV6-5, the J call TRBJ1-6; D perhaps matches TRBD1 (6 bases). Per the germline V gene, CDR1 is MNHEY and CDR2 is SVGAGI. Trimming removed 0 bases at V and 7 bases at J, with 13 bases between. The CDR3 loop spans 16 amino acids. Here the CDR3 reads CASSYSGYRENSPLHF. CDR3 DNA: TGTGCCAGCAGTTACTCGGGGTACAGGGAGAATTCACCCCTCCACTTT.

The V gene is TRBV29-1, the J gene TRBJ1-2, with TRBD1 matching 10 bases. Germline V gene sequence: CDR1 SQVTM, CDR2 ANQGSEA. The CDR3 length is 16 residues. Germline trimming cut 5 bases from V and 8 bases from J; bases unmatched to any gene: 17. DNA for the CDR3: TGCAGCGTTATCCCAGCCGTAGGACAGGGGGAGGAAGGCTACACCTTC. Amino acids: CSVIPAVGQGEEGYTF.

This clone was recorded a few times. This chain connects TRBV28 to TRBJ1-1, with D possibly TRBD1 on 5 matching bases. The CDR3 length is 14 residues. Germline V CDR1 and CDR2: MDHEN, SYDVKM. Trimming removed 6 bases at V and 2 bases at J, with 13 bases between. CDR3 nucleotides: TGTGCCAGCAGATCCCCAGGGTTTAACACTGAAGCTTTCTTT. Translation gives CASRSPGFNTEAFF. The full variable domain, completed using reference TRBV28 and TRBJ1-1, is DVKVTQSSRYLVKRTGEKVFLECVQDMDHENMFWYRQDPGLGLRLIYFSYDVKMKEKGDIPEGYSVSREKKERFSLILESASTNQTSMYLCASRSPGFNTEAFFGQGTRLTVV.

The CDR3 coding sequence is TGTGCCAGTAGTGCCTTCGGGGGGGGAACCGGGGAGCTGTTTTTT. This sequence encodes CASSAFGGGTGELFF. The rearrangement links TRBV19 to TRBJ2-2, with 8 bases matching TRBD2. The CDR3 is 15 amino acids. CDR1 and CDR2 (germline): LNHDA, SQIVND (reference sequence). J was trimmed by 5 bases and V by 5 bases; bases with no gene match: 7.

This chain connects TRBV7-9 to TRBJ1-2; no clear D gene. CDR1 SEHNR and CDR2 FQNEAQ come from the germline V gene (reference sequence). Deletions cut 6 bases from V and 4 bases from J, with 12 bases between. The CDR3 has 13 residues. The CDR3 reads CASSSTDTYGYTF. The CDR3, as DNA: TGTGCCAGCAGTTCAACAGATACCTATGGCTACACCTTC.

V and J are TRBV2 and TRBJ2-7; 9 bases line up with TRBD2. CDR1 SNHLY and CDR2 FYNNEI come from the germline V gene. Losses at the gene ends were 7 bases for V and 7 bases for J; bases not matched to a gene: 17. The CDR3 is made up of 16 amino acids. The CDR3 DNA follows: TGTGCCAGCATCCCTATCGGCGGGAGGGCTAAGGGGGAGCAGTACTTC. Encoded protein: CASIPIGGRAKGEQYF.

The chain carries TRBV12-3 or TRBV12-4 and TRBJ1-4; D unresolved. V lost 3 bases to trimming and J lost 2 bases, with 4 bases between them. This CDR3 spans 13 amino acids. DNA of the CDR3: TGTGCCAGCAGTTTTAGTACTAATGAAAAACTGTTTTTT. This sequence encodes CASSFSTNEKLFF.

The J gene is TRBJ2-1, the V gene TRBV27; 9 bases map to TRBD1. Germline V gene sequence: CDR1 MNHEY, CDR2 SMNVEV (reference sequence). The CDR3 sequence is 14 residues long. Germline trimming cut 4 bases from V and 6 bases from J; bases unmatched to any gene: 4. The CDR3 is CASSSGQGINEQFF. DNA for the CDR3: TGTGCCAGCAGTTCCGGACAGGGGATCAATGAGCAGTTCTTC.